This T cell receptor beta chain was sequenced in a study of control samples from healthy donors and cancer patients. Some clones are missing from TCRdb's copy, which holds only in-frame ones; the method was immunoSEQ multiplex PCR. There are approximately 170,000 clones in the sample; 85% to 90% occur only once, and roughly 5.3% lies in the top ten. This CDR3 contains 14 residues. Germline V gene lookup returns CDR1 LNHNV and CDR2 YYDKDF (reference sequence). V gave up 0 bases and J gave up 3 bases, with 6 bases separating them. Sequenced material: blood. J is TRBJ1-5 and V is TRBV15; D gene uncertain. The TCR comes from a woman under 40 in good health. The CDR3 nucleotides read TGTGCCACCAGCAGAGAGGTTAACAATCAGCCCCAGCATTTT. Translated, it gives CATSREVNNQPQHF.